These 13 T cell receptor beta chains share one sample of origin, sequenced in a study of blood T cell repertoires in COVID-19. Method: immunoSEQ multiplex PCR; TCRdb's copy keeps in-frame clones and lacks some. The sample shows 300,000 to 400,000 clones, 85% to 90% of them seen only once. Sequencing was done on a sample of peripheral blood. These receptors all come from a woman in her 50s with COVID-19, enrolled during active disease.

The genes are TRBV10-2 and TRBJ1-4; 7 nucleotides match TRBD1. V shed 7 bases and J 0 bases; nucleotides not matched to a gene: 5. CDR1 is WSHSY, CDR2 SAAADI, per germline. This CDR3 is 15 amino acids long. DNA for the CDR3: TGCGCCAGCAAAGGGGGCGCCGCAACTAATGAAAAACTGTTTTTT. Translated, it gives CASKGGAATNEKLFF.

This clone was seen a handful of times. This chain connects TRBV2 to TRBJ2-7; the match to TRBD1 covers 10 bases. With 5 bases clipped from V and 5 bases from J, the junction kept 6 bases outside the gene matches. The CDR3 has 14 residues. Germline V gives CDR1 SNHLY, CDR2 FYNNEI. The CDR3 bases are TGTGCCAGCAGTCGACAGGGGGCTTTGGACGAGCAGTACTTC. It yields the protein CASSRQGALDEQYF. Full variable domain (remainder filled in from reference TRBV2 and TRBJ2-7): EPEVTQTPSHQVTQMGQEVILRCVPISNHLYFYWYRQILGQKVEFLVSFYNNEISEKSEIFDDQFSVERPDGSNFTLKIRSTKLEDSAMYFCASSRQGALDEQYFGPGTRLTVT.

This clone was recorded only once. The chain employs TRBV14 and TRBJ2-5; D is unclear. The CDR3 is 16 residues long. V was shortened by 1 base and J by 2 bases, with 14 bases between the two germline ends. Germline V gives CDR1 SGHDN, CDR2 FVKESK. The CDR3 sequence: CASSQGTAWSQETQYF. CDR3 in DNA: TGTGCCAGCAGCCAAGGTACAGCATGGTCACAAGAGACCCAGTACTTC.

The chain has TRBV19 and TRBJ1-5, with 12 bases that match TRBD1. The germline V gene encodes CDR1 LNHDA and CDR2 SQIVND (reference sequence). The CDR3 runs to 18 residues. V lost 6 bases and J lost 0; bases outside the gene matches: 9. The CDR3 here is CASRRDRGPNYSNQPQHF. The DNA for the CDR3 is TGTGCCAGTAGGAGGGACAGGGGGCCTAATTATAGCAATCAGCCCCAGCATTTT.

J is TRBJ2-1 and V is TRBV5-5; TRBD2 is a possible D gene (6 bases). This CDR3 contains 15 residues. V gave up 3 bases and J gave up 4 bases, with 14 bases separating them. Germline V gene lookup returns CDR1 SGHKS and CDR2 YYEKEE (reference sequence). CDR3 sequence reads: CASSSGPGLYNEQFF. DNA for the CDR3: TGTGCCAGCAGCTCCGGTCCGGGACTGTACAATGAGCAGTTCTTC.

Only a few counts were recorded for this clone. The J gene is TRBJ2-1, the V gene TRBV11-2, with D possibly matching TRBD2 (6 bases). This CDR3 is 13 amino acids long. Trimming stripped 3 bases from V and 7 bases from J, with 10 bases between. CDR1 and CDR2 (germline): SGHAT, FQNNGV. CDR3 loop: CASSLKSGNEQFF. CDR3 in DNA: TGTGCCAGCAGCTTGAAGAGCGGGAATGAGCAGTTCTTC. The variable domain in full, with the rest retrieved from reference TRBV11-2 and TRBJ2-1, is EAGVAQSPRYKIIEKRQSVAFWCNPISGHATLYWYQQILGQGPKLLIQFQNNGVVDDSQLPKDRFSAERLKGVDSTLKIQPAKLEDSAVYLCASSLKSGNEQFFGPGTRLTVL.

This chain links TRBV4-1 with TRBJ2-7, with D possibly being TRBD1 (5 bases). Deletions cut 0 bases from V and 7 bases from J, with 10 bases between. Germline-derived CDR1 and CDR2 are MGHRA and YSYEKL. This CDR3 has 13 residues. CDR3 protein: CASSQDQGREQYF. The CDR3 DNA is TGCGCCAGCAGCCAAGATCAGGGCCGGGAGCAGTACTTC.

J is TRBJ2-1 and V is TRBV5-1; possible D gene TRBD1, 6 bases. CDR3 length: 14 amino acids. CDR1 is SGHRS and CDR2 is YFSETQ in the germline V gene. V was cut by 2 bases and J by 4 bases, with 10 bases left in between. DNA for the CDR3: TGCGCCAGCAGCTTAAAAACAGGGTACAATGAGCAGTTCTTC. It codes for CASSLKTGYNEQFF.

This clone was observed a handful of times. This chain links TRBV7-3 with TRBJ1-2, with D hard to call. The CDR3 contains 15 residues. Trimming removed 5 bases from V and 3 bases from J, with 16 bases in between. From germline, CDR1 is SGHTA and CDR2 FQGTGA. CDR3 nucleotides: TGTGCCAGCAGCCCCCTAGCGGGGATCGACTATGGCTACACCTTC. It codes for CASSPLAGIDYGYTF.

The chain is built from TRBV4-2 and TRBJ2-3, with 13 bases that match TRBD2. From germline, CDR1 is LGHNA and CDR2 YNFKEQ. The J segment lost 6 bases and the V segment lost 4 bases, leaving 13 bases of the junction unmatched. This CDR3 comprises 18 residues. The CDR3 nucleotides are TGTGCCAGCAGCCCTGGGACTAGCGGGGATCTCCGGGGGGATACGCAGTATTTT. This codes for CASSPGTSGDLRGDTQYF.

The chain employs TRBV27 and TRBJ2-7, with 7 bases that match TRBD1. With V trimmed by 3 bases and J by 6 bases, 5 bases remained unmatched. CDR3 length: 13 amino acids. The germline V gene has CDR1 MNHEY and CDR2 SMNVEV (reference sequence). The CDR3 nucleotides read TGTGCCAGCAGTTTGGCAGGGGGAAGCGAGCAGTACTTC. Protein: CASSLAGGSEQYF.

This rearrangement joins TRBV28 to TRBJ2-1; maybe TRBD2 (5 bases). V gave up 5 bases and J gave up 0 bases, with 17 bases separating them. The germline V gene encodes CDR1 MDHEN and CDR2 SYDVKM. This CDR3 has 17 amino acids. The CDR3 sequence: CASSPLERSSSYNEQFF. CDR3 nucleotide sequence: TGTGCCAGCAGTCCCCTCGAGCGGTCTAGCTCCTACAATGAGCAGTTCTTC.

The table lists this clone with a count of one. This rearrangement joins TRBV11-3 to TRBJ2-1; TRBD2 matches at 7 bases. Germline V lookup: CDR1 SGHNT, CDR2 YENEEA. The CDR3 consists of 15 residues. J gave up 6 bases and V 4 bases, and 9 bases lay outside the gene matches. CDR3 residues: CASSSTWGGTNEQFF. In DNA form, the CDR3 reads TGTGCCAGCAGCTCGACATGGGGGGGGACCAATGAGCAGTTCTTC.